The TCR beta chain described here comes from a study of cytomegalovirus exposure and HLA in healthy donors. Findings and limits, study-wide: In a later analysis, TCR association rates varied by HLA locus: DRB1 most, HLA-C fewest. Per a prior analysis, the majority of TCR beta V segments were productive roughly 90% or roughly 30% of the time.

These donors, healthy bone marrow donors, were studied. PCR involved 60 Vbeta and 13 Jbeta primers. Using immunoSEQ multiplex PCR, the repertoire was profiled, and TCRdb retains in-frame clones only, with some absent. The sample consists of some 150,000 clones, around 82% of them appearing once. V was clipped by 4 bases and J by 4 bases; unmatched bases: 5. Germline V gives CDR1 SGHRS, CDR2 YFSETQ. The CDR3 sequence is 14 residues long. Turning to this clone: The antigen is unknown.

The sample taken for sequencing was PBMCs. The clonotype originates from a man between 40 and 49 years old in good health and CMV-seropositive. The genes are TRBV5-1 and TRBJ2-7, with TRBD1 matching 10 bases. DNA of the CDR3: TGCGCCAGCAGCAGGCCGGGACAGGGGTACGAGCAGTACTTC. Its translation is CASSRPGQGYEQYF.